These T cell receptor beta chains were read from a single sample in a study of shared clonotypes between healthy human individuals. Profiling relied on immunoSEQ multiplex PCR, and the TCRdb table lists in-frame clones only, not all of them. The data show approximately 740,000 clones, approximately 79% seen once. The sequenced sample consisted of memory CD4+ T cells sorted from blood. All receptors derive from a woman in her 30s in good health. Each CDR3 is given without its conserved first and last residue.

V: TRBV4-1; CDR3: ASSQPGTYGYT
V: TRBV5-4; CDR3: ASSLGGGLRDEQY
V: TRBV11-2; CDR3: ASSPYEDTGELF
V: TRBV28; CDR3: ASSLGRVSGKWGNQPQH
V: TRBV5-1; CDR3: ASSSGTSGTGELF
V: TRBV5-6; CDR3: ASSLGGRPYNEQF
V: TRBV10-1; CDR3: ASSGDTRREQY
V: TRBV28; CDR3: ASSSTPGTGHIQY
V: TRBV10-3; CDR3: ATSGAGIAKNIQY
V: TRBV19; CDR3: ASRPETGYYGYT
V: TRBV7-3; CDR3: ASALGLAVDEQF
V: TRBV10-2; CDR3: ASRDMGAYNEQF
V: TRBV5-1; CDR3: ASSLLQGDNEQF
V: TRBV7-9; CDR3: ASSLSGTAYEQY
V: TRBV5-1; CDR3: ASSPGDRDSYEQY
V: TRBV7-7; CDR3: ASSLGFPDSGNTIY
V: TRBV5-1; CDR3: ASSLLGLEATGELF
V: TRBV29-1; CDR3: SATRTGGNEQF
V: TRBV30; CDR3: AWSVGTGHYEQY
V: TRBV5-6; CDR3: ASSFSGNNSPLH
V: TRBV5-6; CDR3: ASSLVGTSGRLTQY
V: TRBV2; CDR3: ASRLGEEGSPLH
V: TRBV9; CDR3: ASSVGGAGNEQF
V: TRBV4-1; CDR3: ASSLQGTSYNEQF
V: TRBV18; CDR3: ASSPDRYNQPQH
V: TRBV6-5; CDR3: ASSYSWAGAAEAF
V: TRBV28; CDR3: ASSHHRQGNTEAF